This T cell receptor beta chain was identified during a study of identical twins. Overall study findings and caveats: Without tracking the same donors, conclusions rested on cross-sectional statistical analysis. Models came in too low on out-of-frame TCR alpha sharing in monozygotic twins. Twin pairs' shared out-of-frame alpha sequences were enriched in low generation probability.

This clonotype turned up a few times. Its specificity is unknown. Each cDNA held unique molecular identifiers, and template switching gave it a universal primer site. TCRdb analysed the 5' RACE reads with MiXCR anew, one entry per CDR3 protein. This table has 420,000 or so distinct CDR3 sequences, less than 20% appearing once. Germline V gives CDR1 MDHEN, CDR2 SYDVKM. Trimming took off 11 bases at V and 1 base at J, with 14 bases between the two ends. The CDR3 has 13 amino acids. This TCR was recovered from a man aged 50-60 years in good health. What was sequenced was naive T cells sorted from blood. This rearrangement joins TRBV28 to TRBJ1-1; TRBD1 might be the D (6 bases). The CDR3 DNA is TGTGCCGGGACACAGGGACCGAACACTGAAGCTTTCTTT. Protein: CAGTQGPNTEAFF.